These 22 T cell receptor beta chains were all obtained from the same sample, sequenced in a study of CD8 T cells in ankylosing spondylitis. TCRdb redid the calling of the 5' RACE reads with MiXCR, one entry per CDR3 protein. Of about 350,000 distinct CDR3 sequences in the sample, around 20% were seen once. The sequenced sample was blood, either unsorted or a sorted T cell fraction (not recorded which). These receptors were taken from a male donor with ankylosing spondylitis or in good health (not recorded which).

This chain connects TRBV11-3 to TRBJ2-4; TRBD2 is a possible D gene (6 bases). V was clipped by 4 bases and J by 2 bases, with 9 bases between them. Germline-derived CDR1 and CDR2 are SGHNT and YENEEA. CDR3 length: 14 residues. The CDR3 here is CASSWRGPKNIQYF. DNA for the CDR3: TGTGCCAGCAGCTGGCGGGGACCCAAAAACATTCAGTACTTC.

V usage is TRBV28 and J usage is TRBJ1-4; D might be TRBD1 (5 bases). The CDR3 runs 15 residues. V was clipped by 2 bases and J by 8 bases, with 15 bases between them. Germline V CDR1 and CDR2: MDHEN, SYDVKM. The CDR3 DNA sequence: TGTGCCAGCAGTTTACAGCTGGAGGAGGGGGAAAAACTGTTTTTT. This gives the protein CASSLQLEEGEKLFF.

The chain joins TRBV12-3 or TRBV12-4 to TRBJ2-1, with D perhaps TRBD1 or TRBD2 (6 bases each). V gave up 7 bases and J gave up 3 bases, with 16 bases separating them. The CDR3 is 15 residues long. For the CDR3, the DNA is TGTGCCAGCACAGGAACGGGGGCGGTCTACAATGAGCAGTTCTTC. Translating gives CASTGTGAVYNEQFF.

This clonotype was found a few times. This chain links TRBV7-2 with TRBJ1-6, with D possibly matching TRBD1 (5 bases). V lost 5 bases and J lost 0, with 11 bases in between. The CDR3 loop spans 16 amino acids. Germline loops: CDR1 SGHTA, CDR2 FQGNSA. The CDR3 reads CASSLLDSSYNSPLHF. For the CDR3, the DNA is TGTGCCAGCAGCCTCTTAGACAGCTCCTATAATTCACCCCTCCACTTT.

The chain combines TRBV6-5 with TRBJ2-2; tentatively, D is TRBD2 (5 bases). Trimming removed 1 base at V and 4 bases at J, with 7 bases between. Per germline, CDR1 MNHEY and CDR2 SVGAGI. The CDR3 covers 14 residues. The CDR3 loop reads CASSYYEGTGELFF. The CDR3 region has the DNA TGTGCCAGCAGTTACTATGAGGGCACCGGGGAGCTGTTTTTT.

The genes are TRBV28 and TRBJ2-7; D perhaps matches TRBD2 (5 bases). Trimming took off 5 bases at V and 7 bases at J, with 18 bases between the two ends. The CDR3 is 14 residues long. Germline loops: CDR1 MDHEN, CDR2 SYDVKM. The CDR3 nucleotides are TGTGCCAGCAGTCAGCCCCCAAGCGGAACTGAGCAGTACTTC. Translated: CASSQPPSGTEQYF. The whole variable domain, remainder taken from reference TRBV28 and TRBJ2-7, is DVKVTQSSRYLVKRTGEKVFLECVQDMDHENMFWYRQDPGLGLRLIYFSYDVKMKEKGDIPEGYSVSREKKERFSLILESASTNQTSMYLCASSQPPSGTEQYFGPGTRLTVT.

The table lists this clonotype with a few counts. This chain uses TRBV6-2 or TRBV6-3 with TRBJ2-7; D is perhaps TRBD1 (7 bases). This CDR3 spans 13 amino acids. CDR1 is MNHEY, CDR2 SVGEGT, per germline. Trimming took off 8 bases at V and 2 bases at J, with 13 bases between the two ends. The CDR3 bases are TGTGCCAGCGGAGGGACAGACACCTACGAGCAGTACTTC. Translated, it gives CASGGTDTYEQYF.

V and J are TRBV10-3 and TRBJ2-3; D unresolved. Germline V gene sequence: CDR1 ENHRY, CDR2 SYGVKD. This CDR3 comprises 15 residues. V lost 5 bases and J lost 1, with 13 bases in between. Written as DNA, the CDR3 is TGTGCCATCAGTAGACCAGATTCCGGCACAGATACGCAGTATTTT. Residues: CAISRPDSGTDTQYF.

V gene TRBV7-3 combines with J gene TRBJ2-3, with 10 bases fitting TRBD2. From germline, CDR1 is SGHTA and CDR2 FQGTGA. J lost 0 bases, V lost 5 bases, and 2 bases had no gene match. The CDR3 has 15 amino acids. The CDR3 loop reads CASSKGLASTDTQYF. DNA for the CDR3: TGTGCCAGCAGCAAGGGACTAGCGAGCACAGATACGCAGTATTTT.

The CDR3 here is CASSSGPSKETQYF. Written as DNA, the CDR3 is TGTGCCAGCAGCTCGGGGCCCAGCAAAGAGACCCAGTACTTC. V usage is TRBV11-2 and J usage is TRBJ2-5, with D perhaps TRBD1 or TRBD2 (5 bases each). Trimming removed 4 bases at V and 3 bases at J, with 12 bases between. CDR1 and CDR2 from the germline V gene are SGHAT and FQNNGV. The CDR3 contains 14 residues.

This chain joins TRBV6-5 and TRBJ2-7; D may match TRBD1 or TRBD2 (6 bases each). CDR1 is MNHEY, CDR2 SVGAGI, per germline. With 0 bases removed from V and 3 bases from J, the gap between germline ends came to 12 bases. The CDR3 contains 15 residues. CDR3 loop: CASSYSRGGGYEQYF. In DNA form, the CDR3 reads TGTGCCAGCAGTTACTCGAGAGGGGGAGGCTACGAGCAGTACTTC.

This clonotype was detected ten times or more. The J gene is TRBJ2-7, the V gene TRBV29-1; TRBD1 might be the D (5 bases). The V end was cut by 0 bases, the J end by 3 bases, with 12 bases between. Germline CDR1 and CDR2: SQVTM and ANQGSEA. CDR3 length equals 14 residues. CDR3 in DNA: TGCAGCGTTGAAGATCTTACAGGAAACTACGAGCAGTACTTC. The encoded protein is CSVEDLTGNYEQYF.

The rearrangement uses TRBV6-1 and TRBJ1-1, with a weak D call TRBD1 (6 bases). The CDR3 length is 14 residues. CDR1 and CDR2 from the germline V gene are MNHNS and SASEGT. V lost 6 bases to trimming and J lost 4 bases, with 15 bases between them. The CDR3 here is CASSELGAPTEAFF. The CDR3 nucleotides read TGTGCCAGCAGCGAGTTGGGGGCTCCCACTGAAGCTTTCTTT.

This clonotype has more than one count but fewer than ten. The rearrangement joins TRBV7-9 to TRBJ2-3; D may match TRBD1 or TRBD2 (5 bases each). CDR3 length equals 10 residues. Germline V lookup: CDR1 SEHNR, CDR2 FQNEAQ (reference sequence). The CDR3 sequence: CGGSTDTQYF. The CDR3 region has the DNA TGTGGGGGGAGTACAGATACGCAGTATTTT.

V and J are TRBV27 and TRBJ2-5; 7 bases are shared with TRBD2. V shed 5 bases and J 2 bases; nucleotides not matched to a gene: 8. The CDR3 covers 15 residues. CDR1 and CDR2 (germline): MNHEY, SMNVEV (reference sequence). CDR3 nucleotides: TGTGCCAGCAGTCCCTCTTGGGGGGGACAAGAGACCCAGTACTTC. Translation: CASSPSWGGQETQYF.

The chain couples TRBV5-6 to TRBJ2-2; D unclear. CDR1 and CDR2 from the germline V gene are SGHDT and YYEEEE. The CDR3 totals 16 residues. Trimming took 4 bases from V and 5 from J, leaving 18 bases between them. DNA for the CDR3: TGTGCCAGCAGCCCGACTGGCGCCGTGTGGACCGGGGAGCTGTTTTTT. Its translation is CASSPTGAVWTGELFF. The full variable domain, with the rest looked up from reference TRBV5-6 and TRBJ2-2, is DAGVTQSPTHLIKTRGQQVTLRCSPKSGHDTVSWYQQALGQGPQFIFQYYEEEERQRGNFPDRFSGHQFPNYSSELNVNALLLGDSALYLCASSPTGAVWTGELFFGEGSRLTVL.

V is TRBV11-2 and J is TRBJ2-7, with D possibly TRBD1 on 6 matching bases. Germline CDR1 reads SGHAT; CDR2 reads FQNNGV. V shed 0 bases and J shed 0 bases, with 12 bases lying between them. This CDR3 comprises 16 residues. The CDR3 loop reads CASSLEGHLSSYEQYF. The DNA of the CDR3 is TGTGCCAGCAGCTTAGAGGGACACCTGAGCTCCTACGAGCAGTACTTC.

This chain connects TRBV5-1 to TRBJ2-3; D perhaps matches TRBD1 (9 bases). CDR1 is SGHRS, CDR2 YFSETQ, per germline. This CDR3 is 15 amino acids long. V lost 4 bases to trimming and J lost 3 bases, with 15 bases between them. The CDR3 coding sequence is TGCGCCAGCAGCCGGGGGGGACAGGGTACAGATACGCAGTATTTT. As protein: CASSRGGQGTDTQYF. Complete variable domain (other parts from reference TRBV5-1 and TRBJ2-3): KAGVTQTPRYLIKTRGQQVTLSCSPISGHRSVSWYQQTPGQGLQFLFEYFSETQRNKGNFPGRFSGRQFSNSRSEMNVSTLELGDSALYLCASSRGGQGTDTQYFGPGTRLTVL.

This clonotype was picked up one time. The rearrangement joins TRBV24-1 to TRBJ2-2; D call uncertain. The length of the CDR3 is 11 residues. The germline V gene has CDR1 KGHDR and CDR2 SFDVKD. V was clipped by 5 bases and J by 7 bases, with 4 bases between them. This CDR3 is CATSANGELFF. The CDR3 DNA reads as TGTGCCACCAGTGCCAACGGGGAGCTGTTTTTT.

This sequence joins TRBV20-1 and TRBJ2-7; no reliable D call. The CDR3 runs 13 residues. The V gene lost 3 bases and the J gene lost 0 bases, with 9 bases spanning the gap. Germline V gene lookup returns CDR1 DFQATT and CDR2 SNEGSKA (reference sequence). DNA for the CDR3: TGCAGTGCTAGGCCCAGTAGCTCCTACGAGCAGTACTTC. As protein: CSARPSSSYEQYF.

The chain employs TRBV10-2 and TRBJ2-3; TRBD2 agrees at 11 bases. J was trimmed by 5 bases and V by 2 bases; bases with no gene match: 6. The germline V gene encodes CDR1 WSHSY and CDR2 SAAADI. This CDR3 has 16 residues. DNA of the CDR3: TGCGCCAGCAGTGAGGGTATAGCGGGGGGGCAAGATACGCAGTATTTT. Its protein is CASSEGIAGGQDTQYF.

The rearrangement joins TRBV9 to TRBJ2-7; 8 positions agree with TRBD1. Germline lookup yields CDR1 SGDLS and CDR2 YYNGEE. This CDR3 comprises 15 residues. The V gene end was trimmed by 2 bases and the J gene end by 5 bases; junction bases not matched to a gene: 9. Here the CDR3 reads CASSVTGAPFDEQYF. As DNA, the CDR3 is TGTGCCAGCAGCGTGACAGGGGCCCCCTTCGACGAGCAGTACTTC.